The entry below gives a single T cell receptor beta chain sequence along with its context. Its antigen is unidentified. These data come from a study of cytomegalovirus exposure and HLA in healthy donors. The PCR contained 60 Vbeta and 13 Jbeta primers. The repertoire was sequenced with immunoSEQ multiplex PCR; TCRdb's copy has only in-frame clones and lacks some. The sample lists about 98,000 clones; 60% to 75% were seen once. Regarding the study as a whole: Listed as cytomegalovirus-associated were 150 to 200 TCR beta chains. Reportedly, HLA-A and HLA-B alleles of most subjects were accurately predicted from TCR beta. CMV serostatus was the sole immune exposure information available. There were several of the most significant clusters that appeared linked to common viral pathogens in a later analysis.

Sequenced sample: PBMCs. This TCR came from a female donor in good health and CMV-seronegative.

The CDR3 region has the DNA TGTGCCTGGGGACTAGCGGGTTGGGAGACCCAGTACTTC. Protein: CAWGLAGWETQYF. The chain employs TRBV30 and TRBJ2-5, with 11 positions matching TRBD2. Per the germline V gene, CDR1 is GTSNPN and CDR2 is SVGIG (reference sequence). V lost 5 bases to trimming and J lost 5 bases; unmatched junction nucleotides: 4. There are 13 residues in the CDR3. The variable domain in full, completed from reference TRBV30 and TRBJ2-5, reads SQTIHQWPATLVQPVGSPLSLECTVEGTSNPNLYWYRQAAGRGLQLLFYSVGIGQISSEVPQNLSASRPQDRQFILSSKKLLLSDSGFYLCAWGLAGWETQYFGPGTRLLVL.